The entry below gives a single T cell receptor (beta chain) sequence along with its context. Its specificity is not known. The sample originates from a study of T-cell reconstitution after alpha-beta-depleted transplantation in children. Study findings and constraints: Hyperexpanded clones declined; after one year, newly produced T cells mostly supplied diversity. Diversity of TCRbeta at day 60 was high in some patients, arising from surviving recipient T cells and thymic progenitors.

Preparation of the TCRbeta library used unique molecular identifiers. TCRdb recomputed calls from the PCR reads with MiXCR, one row per CDR3 protein. Of 500,000 to 650,000 distinct CDR3 sequences in the sample, about an eighth were seen once. This CDR3 contains 15 residues. Germline-derived CDR1 and CDR2 are SQVTM and ANQGSEA. V lost 3 bases to trimming and J lost 6 bases; unmatched junction nucleotides: 12. The TCR sequence derives from a male patient between 10 and 17 years old who had a stem cell transplant for acute myeloid leukemia, so the T cells may come from the graft donor. The chain recombines TRBV29-1 with TRBJ1-2; 8 positions match TRBD1. Sequenced material: PBMCs, mostly from graft donor cells, taken 360 days after TCRalphabeta/CD19-depleted stem cell transplant. The CDR3 reads CSVDQGAIPGNGYTF. For the CDR3, the DNA is TGCAGCGTTGACCAGGGGGCGATCCCTGGGAATGGCTACACCTTC.